This T cell receptor beta chain was recovered during a study of shared clonotypes between healthy human individuals. Study background: Three plates each covered CD4 naive and memory; CD8 naive two, CD8 memory one.

Several immunoSEQ 96-well plates shared each subset's DNA, each plate a replicate. Assay used: immunoSEQ multiplex PCR; TCRdb lists only in-frame clones, some missing. The sample has roughly 1,800,000 clones; roughly 95% are singletons. CD45RO-negative cells were positively selected for CCR7, leaving out terminally differentiated effector memory CD45RA+ cells. As for this clone: Its antigen is as yet unknown.

General observations from the study: Naive CD4 clonotypes overlapped across a few donors at roughly 5%.

The CDR3 is 14 amino acids. The V end was cut by 3 bases, the J end by 3 bases, with 12 bases between. CDR1 and CDR2 (germline): SEHNR, FQNEAQ (reference sequence). The clonotype originates from a man between 18 and 29 years old in good health. The sample comprised naive CD8+ T cells sorted from blood. The chain is built from TRBV7-9 and TRBJ2-7, with a weak D call TRBD1 (6 bases). The CDR3 DNA reads as TGTGCCAGCAGCTTCTCACTGGACAGCTACGAGCAGTACTTC. This translates into CASSFSLDSYEQYF.